The 21 T cell receptor beta chains below were found in one sample sequenced in a study of CD4+ T cells in melanoma (dated by TCRdb to between 2020 and 2023). Libraries were built with the immunoSEQ multiplex PCR assay. Imported from immuneACCESS, the table was reduced by TCRdb to in-frame sequences with V and J called. These copies leave out some clones; in studies compared against another copy, an unresolved V gene accounts for under half, and the cause of the remainder is not known. The sample table lists tens of thousands of clones, around 79% of them with a count of one. In total, the top ten clones hold around 3.6% of the sample. Sequenced: cells from a culture (not recorded whether cultured in vitro). These receptor sequences come from a human donor with melanoma.

V is TRBV10-1 and J is TRBJ2-5; D ambiguous. Germline lookup yields CDR1 WNHNN and CDR2 SYGVQD (reference sequence). This CDR3 comprises 12 residues. V lost 6 bases and J lost 4, with 9 bases in between. The DNA for the CDR3 is TGCGCCAGCAGCTCGGGTGGAGAGACCCAGTACTTC. Translation gives CASSSGGETQYF.

The rearrangement uses TRBV19 and TRBJ2-3; D unclear. CDR3 length equals 16 residues. The germline V gene encodes CDR1 LNHDA and CDR2 SQIVND (reference sequence). V was clipped by 5 bases and J by 0 bases, with 15 bases between them. The CDR3 region is CASSPGWSLSTDTQYF. The CDR3 nucleotides are TGTGCCAGTAGTCCCGGGTGGAGCCTTAGCACAGATACGCAGTATTTT. Looking up the rest from reference TRBV19 and TRBJ2-3 gives the full variable domain: DGGITQSPKYLFRKEGQNVTLSCEQNLNHDAMYWYRQDPGQGLRLIYYSQIVNDFQKGDIAEGYSVSREKKESFPLTVTSAQKNPTAFYLCASSPGWSLSTDTQYFGPGTRLTVL.

This chain uses TRBV4-1 with TRBJ1-5; D remains unclear. Germline V CDR1 and CDR2: MGHRA, YSYEKL. CDR3 size: 11 residues. V lost 8 bases and J 5 bases, leaving 7 bases between the germline ends. CDR3 DNA sequence: TGCGCCAGCGGAACCTATCAGCCCCAGCATTTT. Translated: CASGTYQPQHF.

This rearrangement joins TRBV7-2 to TRBJ1-5; D gene uncertain. Germline lookup yields CDR1 SGHTA and CDR2 FQGNSA. Trimming cost V 1 base and J 3 bases, with 7 bases left between them. This CDR3 spans 14 amino acids. This CDR3 reads CASSLGHLNQPQHF. DNA for the CDR3: TGTGCCAGCAGCTTAGGGCACCTCAATCAGCCCCAGCATTTT.

This rearrangement joins TRBV7-3 to TRBJ2-2; D remains unclear. This CDR3 is 15 amino acids long. The V end was cut by 5 bases, the J end by 2 bases, with 12 bases between. Looked up from germline, CDR1 is SGHTA and CDR2 is FQGTGA. CDR3 nucleotides: TGTGCCAGCAGCCCCCGACACCTCAACACCGGGGAGCTGTTTTTT. Protein: CASSPRHLNTGELFF.

The chain is built from TRBV14 and TRBJ1-3, with 9 bases matching TRBD1. Germline values: CDR1 SGHDN, CDR2 FVKESK. Trimming cost V 4 bases and J 0 bases; bases outside gene matches: 13. The CDR3 sequence is 19 residues long. CDR3 nucleotides: TGTGCCAGCAGCCGAGCCGGGACAGGGTCCAGCTACTCTGGAAACACCATATATTTT. Translated, it gives CASSRAGTGSSYSGNTIYF.

This chain uses TRBV5-5 with TRBJ2-1; 8 nucleotides match TRBD1. CDR3 length equals 15 residues. V was pared by 2 bases and J by 4 bases, with 5 bases of the junction left unmatched. Germline V gene data show CDR1 as SGHKS and CDR2 as YYEKEE (reference sequence). The CDR3 nucleotides are TGTGCCAGCAGCTTTCAGGGGGCGCGGTACAATGAGCAGTTCTTC. This translates into CASSFQGARYNEQFF.

J is TRBJ2-3 and V is TRBV29-1; no firm D call. From germline, CDR1 is SQVTM and CDR2 ANQGSEA. The CDR3 is 13 residues long. Trimming stripped 1 base from V and 4 bases from J, with 9 bases between. In nucleotides, the CDR3 is TGCAGCGTTGAAGGTCCCGTACCAGATACGCAGTATTTT. It yields the protein CSVEGPVPDTQYF.

The chain employs TRBV7-9 and TRBJ2-3; TRBD2 agrees at 15 bases. Trimming took 7 bases from V and 5 from J; bases not matched to a gene: 10. In germline, CDR1 is SEHNR, CDR2 FQNEAQ (reference sequence). CDR3 length: 17 residues. Written as DNA, the CDR3 is TGTGCCAGCATTGAAGGACTAGCGGGGGGGGGACGAGATACGCAGTATTTT. As protein: CASIEGLAGGGRDTQYF.

The chain recombines TRBV30 with TRBJ1-1, with 7 bases aligning to TRBD1. The V gene's germline CDR1 is GTSNPN and CDR2 SVGIG (reference sequence). The CDR3 is made up of 14 amino acids. V lost 0 bases, J lost 14 bases, and 15 bases stayed unmatched. The CDR3 sequence: CAWSVWPERAGGFF. CDR3 nucleotide sequence: TGTGCCTGGAGTGTATGGCCGGAGAGGGCAGGGGGGTTCTTT.

This clone was seen a single time. The chain is built from TRBV11-1 and TRBJ1-1; D gene ambiguous. CDR1 is SGHAT and CDR2 is FQDESV in the germline V gene (reference sequence). The CDR3 length is 14 residues. V was clipped by 5 bases and J by 0 bases, with 10 bases between them. The CDR3 is CASSPGVMNTEAFF. The CDR3 DNA follows: TGTGCCAGCAGCCCGGGTGTCATGAACACTGAAGCTTTCTTT. The variable domain in full, completed from reference TRBV11-1 and TRBJ1-1, reads EAEVAQSPRYKITEKSQAVAFWCDPISGHATLYWYRQILGQGPELLVQFQDESVVDDSQLPKDRFSAERLKGVDSTLKIQPAELGDSAMYLCASSPGVMNTEAFFGQGTRLTVV.

The chain uses TRBV30 and TRBJ1-1, with TRBD1 as a possible D gene (6 bases). Germline V gene data show CDR1 as GTSNPN and CDR2 as SVGIG (reference sequence). The CDR3 contains 12 residues. With 5 bases removed from V and 0 bases from J, the gap between germline ends came to 7 bases. The chain's CDR3 is CAWGQMNTEAFF. DNA of the CDR3: TGTGCCTGGGGACAGATGAACACTGAAGCTTTCTTT.

CDR3 amino acids: CASSTGQGNAIEQYF. CDR3 in DNA: TGCGCCAGCAGCACGGGACAGGGGAACGCAATCGAGCAGTACTTC. The chain links TRBV5-1 to TRBJ2-7; 10 bases are shared with TRBD1. The CDR3 has 15 residues. Unmatched junction bases numbered 10, after V lost 4 bases and J lost 6 bases. CDR1 SGHRS and CDR2 YFSETQ come from the germline V gene. The variable domain in full, with the rest retrieved from reference TRBV5-1 and TRBJ2-7, is KAGVTQTPRYLIKTRGQQVTLSCSPISGHRSVSWYQQTPGQGLQFLFEYFSETQRNKGNFPGRFSGRQFSNSRSEMNVSTLELGDSALYLCASSTGQGNAIEQYFGPGTRLTVT.

The CDR3 region is CAWSPLRGGYGYTF. The CDR3 region has the DNA TGTGCCTGGAGTCCTCTAAGGGGCGGCTATGGCTACACCTTC. The genes are TRBV30 and TRBJ1-2; D might be TRBD1 (5 bases). The V end lost 2 bases, the J end lost 4 bases, and 14 bases lay between the germline ends. The CDR3 runs 14 residues. The germline gives CDR1 GTSNPN, CDR2 SVGIG (reference sequence).

This chain connects TRBV6-5 to TRBJ2-5; tentative D call: TRBD2 (7 bases). The CDR3 has 16 amino acids. V was trimmed by 0 bases and J by 5 bases, leaving 16 bases between them. Germline CDR1 is MNHEY and CDR2 is SVGAGI. The CDR3 nucleotides read TGTGCCAGCAGTTACTCGGGGGGGCGGGATGGGGAGACCCAGTACTTC. It yields the protein CASSYSGGRDGETQYF.

A few counts support this clone. The chain combines TRBV30 with TRBJ2-1, with 9 bases that match TRBD2. The CDR3 spans 13 residues. V shed 4 bases and J 4 bases; nucleotides not matched to a gene: 2. Germline V gene lookup returns CDR1 GTSNPN and CDR2 SVGIG (reference sequence). The CDR3 nucleotides are TGTGCCTGGACTAGCGGGGTATACAATGAGCAGTTCTTC. It is translated as CAWTSGVYNEQFF.

This chain uses TRBV7-9 with TRBJ1-2; 9 positions match TRBD1. CDR1 and CDR2 from the germline V gene are SEHNR and FQNEAQ (reference sequence). Losses at the gene ends were 5 bases for V and 4 bases for J; bases not matched to a gene: 8. The CDR3 is made up of 15 amino acids. The CDR3 reads CASSPNRGPVYGYTF. The CDR3 DNA is TGTGCCAGCAGCCCCAACAGGGGGCCCGTCTATGGCTACACCTTC.

This chain links TRBV7-3 with TRBJ1-5; D call uncertain. Looked up from germline, CDR1 is SGHTA and CDR2 is FQGTGA. The CDR3 runs 17 residues. The V and J ends lost 2 bases and 0 bases respectively, with 14 bases between them. This CDR3 is CASSLVADTHSNQPQHF. As DNA, the CDR3 is TGTGCCAGCAGCTTAGTGGCAGATACTCATAGCAATCAGCCCCAGCATTTT.

V usage is TRBV9 and J usage is TRBJ1-2; D may be TRBD1 (5 bases). CDR3 length: 13 amino acids. Trimming took 4 bases from V and 9 from J, leaving 16 bases between them. Germline V gives CDR1 SGDLS, CDR2 YYNGEE. The CDR3 bases are TGTGCCAGCAGCCCGGACGGGGGTAGGAGCTACACCTTC. Encoded protein: CASSPDGGRSYTF. Full variable domain (remainder filled in from reference TRBV9 and TRBJ1-2): DSGVTQTPKHLITATGQRVTLRCSPRSGDLSVYWYQQSLDQGLQFLIQYYNGEERAKGNILERFSAQQFPDLHSELNLSSLELGDSALYFCASSPDGGRSYTFGSGTRLTVV.

The genes are TRBV7-8 and TRBJ1-4; 7 bases are a match to TRBD1. The CDR3 has 14 residues. Germline V CDR1 and CDR2: SGHVS, FQNEAQ. The trim removed 3 bases at V and 7 bases at J, leaving 5 bases unmatched. Written as DNA, the CDR3 is TGTGCCAGCAGCTTGATCGGACAGGTTGAAAAACTGTTTTTT. Residues: CASSLIGQVEKLFF.

CDR3 protein: CASSQDLGGGSYEQYF. The CDR3 DNA sequence: TGTGCCAGCAGCCAAGACCTAGGGGGGGGAAGCTACGAGCAGTACTTC. The chain uses TRBV4-2 and TRBJ2-7, with TRBD2 as a possible D gene (7 bases). The germline CDR1 and CDR2 sequences are LGHNA and YNFKEQ. V lost 0 bases, J lost 3 bases, and 15 bases lay in between. The CDR3 runs 16 residues.